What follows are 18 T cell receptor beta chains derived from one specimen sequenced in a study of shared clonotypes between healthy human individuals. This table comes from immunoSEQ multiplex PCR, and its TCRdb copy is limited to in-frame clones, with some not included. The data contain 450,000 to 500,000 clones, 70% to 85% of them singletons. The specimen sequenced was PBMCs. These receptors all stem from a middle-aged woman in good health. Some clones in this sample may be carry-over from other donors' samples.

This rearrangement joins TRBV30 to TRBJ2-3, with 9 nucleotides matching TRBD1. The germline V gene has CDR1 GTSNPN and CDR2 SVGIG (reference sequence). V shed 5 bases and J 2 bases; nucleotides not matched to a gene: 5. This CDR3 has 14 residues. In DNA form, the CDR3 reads TGTGCCTGGGAGGGGGACAGGGCCACAGATACGCAGTATTTT. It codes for CAWEGDRATDTQYF.

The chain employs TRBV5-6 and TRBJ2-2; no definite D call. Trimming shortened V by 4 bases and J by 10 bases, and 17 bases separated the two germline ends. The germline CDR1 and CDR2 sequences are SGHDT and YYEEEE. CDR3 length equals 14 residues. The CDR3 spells CASSPRIRAAELFF. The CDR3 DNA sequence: TGTGCCAGCAGCCCCCGAATTCGGGCCGCGGAGCTGTTTTTT.

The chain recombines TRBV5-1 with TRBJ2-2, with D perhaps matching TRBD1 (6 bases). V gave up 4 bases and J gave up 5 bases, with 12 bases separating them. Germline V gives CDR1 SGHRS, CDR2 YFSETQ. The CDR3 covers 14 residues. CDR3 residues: CASSQGQKTGELFF. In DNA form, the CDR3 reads TGCGCCAGCAGCCAGGGACAAAAAACCGGGGAGCTGTTTTTT.

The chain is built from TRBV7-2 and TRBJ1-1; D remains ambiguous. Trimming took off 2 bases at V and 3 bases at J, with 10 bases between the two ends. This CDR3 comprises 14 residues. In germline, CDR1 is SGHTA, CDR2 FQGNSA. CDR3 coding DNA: TGTGCCAGCAGCTTATGGGTAGGGTACACTGAAGCTTTCTTT. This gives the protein CASSLWVGYTEAFF.

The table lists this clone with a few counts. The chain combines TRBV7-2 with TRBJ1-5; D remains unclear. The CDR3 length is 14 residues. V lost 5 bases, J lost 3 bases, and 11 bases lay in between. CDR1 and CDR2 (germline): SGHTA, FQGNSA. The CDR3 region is CASSHTGSNQPQHF. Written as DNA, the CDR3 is TGTGCCAGCAGCCATACGGGCTCCAATCAGCCCCAGCATTTT.

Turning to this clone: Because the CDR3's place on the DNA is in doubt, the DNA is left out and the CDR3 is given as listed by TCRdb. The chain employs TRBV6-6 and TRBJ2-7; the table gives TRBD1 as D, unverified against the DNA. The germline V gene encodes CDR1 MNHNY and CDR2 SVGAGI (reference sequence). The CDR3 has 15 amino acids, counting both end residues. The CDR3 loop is CASSSSGTAFYEQYF.

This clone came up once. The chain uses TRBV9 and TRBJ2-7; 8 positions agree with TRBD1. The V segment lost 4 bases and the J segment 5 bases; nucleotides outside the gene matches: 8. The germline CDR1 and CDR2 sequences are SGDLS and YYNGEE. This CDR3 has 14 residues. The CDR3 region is CASSLGQGVNEQYF. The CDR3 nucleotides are TGTGCCAGCAGCTTAGGACAGGGCGTCAACGAGCAGTACTTC. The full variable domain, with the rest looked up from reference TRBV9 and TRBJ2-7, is DSGVTQTPKHLITATGQRVTLRCSPRSGDLSVYWYQQSLDQGLQFLIQYYNGEERAKGNILERFSAQQFPDLHSELNLSSLELGDSALYFCASSLGQGVNEQYFGPGTRLTVT.

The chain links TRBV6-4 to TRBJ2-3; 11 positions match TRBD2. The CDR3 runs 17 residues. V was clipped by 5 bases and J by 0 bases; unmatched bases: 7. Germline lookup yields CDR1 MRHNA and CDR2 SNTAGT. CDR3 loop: CASSPGTSGTSTDTQYF. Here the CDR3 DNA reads TGTGCCAGCAGTCCCGGGACTAGCGGAACTAGCACAGATACGCAGTATTTT.

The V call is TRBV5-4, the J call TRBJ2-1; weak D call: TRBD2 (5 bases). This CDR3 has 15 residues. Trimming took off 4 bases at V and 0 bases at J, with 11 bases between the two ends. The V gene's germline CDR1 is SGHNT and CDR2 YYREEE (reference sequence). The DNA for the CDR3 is TGTGCCAGCAGCGACGGAGCGGACTCCTACAATGAGCAGTTCTTC. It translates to CASSDGADSYNEQFF.

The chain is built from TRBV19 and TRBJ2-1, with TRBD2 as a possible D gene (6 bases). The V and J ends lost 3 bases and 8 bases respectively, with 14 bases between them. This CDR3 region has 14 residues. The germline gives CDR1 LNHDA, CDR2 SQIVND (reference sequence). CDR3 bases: TGTGCCAGTAGTATTGGCCCGGGAGACCATGAGCAGTTCTTC. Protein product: CASSIGPGDHEQFF.

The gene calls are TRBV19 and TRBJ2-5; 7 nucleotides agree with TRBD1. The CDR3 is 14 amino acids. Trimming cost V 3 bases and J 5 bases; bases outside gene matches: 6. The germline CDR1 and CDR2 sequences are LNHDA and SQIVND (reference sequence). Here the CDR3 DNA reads TGTGCCAGTAGTATTCAAGGGGGCGGGGAGACCCAGTACTTC. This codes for CASSIQGGGETQYF. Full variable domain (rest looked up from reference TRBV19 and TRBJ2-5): DGGITQSPKYLFRKEGQNVTLSCEQNLNHDAMYWYRQDPGQGLRLIYYSQIVNDFQKGDIAEGYSVSREKKESFPLTVTSAQKNPTAFYLCASSIQGGGETQYFGPGTRLLVL.

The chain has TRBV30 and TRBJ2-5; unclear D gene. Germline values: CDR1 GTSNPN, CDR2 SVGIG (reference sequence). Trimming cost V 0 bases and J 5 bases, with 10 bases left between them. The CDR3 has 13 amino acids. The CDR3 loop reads CAWSVINGETQYF. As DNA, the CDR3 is TGTGCCTGGAGTGTGATCAATGGGGAGACCCAGTACTTC.

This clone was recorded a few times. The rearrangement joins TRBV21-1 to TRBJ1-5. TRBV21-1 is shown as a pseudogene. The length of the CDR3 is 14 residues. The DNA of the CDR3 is TGTGCCAGCAGCAAACTTTGGGGAAATCAGCCCCAGCATTTT. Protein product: CASSKLWGNQPQHF.

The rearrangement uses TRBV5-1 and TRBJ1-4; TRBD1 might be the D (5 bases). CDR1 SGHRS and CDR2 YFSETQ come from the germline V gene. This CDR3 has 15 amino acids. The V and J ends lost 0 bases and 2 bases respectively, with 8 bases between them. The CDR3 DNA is TGCGCCAGCAGCTTGGGGCGGGGGACTAATGAAAAACTGTTTTTT. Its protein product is CASSLGRGTNEKLFF.

The CDR3 nucleotides read TGTGCCAGCAGCTTGAGCGGCAGGGCGGCAGATACGCAGTATTTT. Protein sequence: CASSLSGRAADTQYF. This chain uses TRBV11-1 with TRBJ2-3, with D perhaps given as TRBD1 or TRBD2 (5 bases each). The CDR3 covers 15 residues. Trimming took 3 bases from V and 4 from J, leaving 14 bases between them. Germline-derived CDR1 and CDR2 are SGHAT and FQDESV (reference sequence).

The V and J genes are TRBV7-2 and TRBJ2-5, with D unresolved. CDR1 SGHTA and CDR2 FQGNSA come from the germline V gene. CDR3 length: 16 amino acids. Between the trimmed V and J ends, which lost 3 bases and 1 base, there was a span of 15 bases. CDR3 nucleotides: TGTGCCAGCAGCTTCGAATGGTGGGGTCTCCAAGAGACCCAGTACTTC. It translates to CASSFEWWGLQETQYF.

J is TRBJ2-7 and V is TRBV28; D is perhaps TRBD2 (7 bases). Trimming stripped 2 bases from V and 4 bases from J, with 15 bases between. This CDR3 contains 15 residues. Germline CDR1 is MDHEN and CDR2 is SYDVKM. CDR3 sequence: CASSLSLEGGYEQYF. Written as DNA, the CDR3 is TGTGCCAGCAGTTTAAGCCTAGAGGGGGGGTACGAGCAGTACTTC.

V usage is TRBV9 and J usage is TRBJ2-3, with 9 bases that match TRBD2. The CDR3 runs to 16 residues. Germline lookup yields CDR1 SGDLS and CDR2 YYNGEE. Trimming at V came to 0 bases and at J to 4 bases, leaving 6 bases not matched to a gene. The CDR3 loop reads CASSVGGSGRPDTQYF. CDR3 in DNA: TGTGCCAGCAGCGTAGGCGGTAGCGGGAGACCAGATACGCAGTATTTT.